This is a list of T cell receptor beta chains from one sample in a study of type 1 and type 2 diabetes patients. TCRdb fed the multiplex PCR reads into MiXCR, producing one record per CDR3 protein. The data hold 270,000 or so distinct CDR3 sequences, with more than 45% observed a single time. Sequenced: peripheral blood mononuclear cells (PBMCs). Every receptor here comes from a man aged 18 to 30 with type 2 diabetes. Both conserved end residues are part of each CDR3. D genes are given only for firm matches. For some rows the clone size is stated as once, few or many, or as a class when expanded; others skip it.

d_call j_call v_call clone_size cdr3_aa cdr3_nt
TRBD1 TRBJ1-1 TRBV20-1 NA CSARDPQGTTEAFF TGCAGTGCTAGAGATCCACAGGGGACCACTGAAGCTTTCTTT
NA TRBJ2-7 TRBV5-1 few CASRGTPSYEQYF TGCGCCAGCAGAGGCACACCCTCCTACGAGCAGTACTTC
NA TRBJ2-3 TRBV6-6 NA CASNRQVYDTQYF TGTGCCAGCAATAGGCAGGTTTACGATACGCAGTATTTT
TRBD2 TRBJ2-7 TRBV19 few CASSQGLEGREQYF TGTGCCAGTAGCCAAGGACTAGAAGGTCGCGAGCAGTACTTC
TRBD2 TRBJ2-5 TRBV6-2/TRBV6-3 NA CASRVAGGLETQYF TGTGCCAGCAGGGTAGCGGGGGGTTTGGAGACCCAGTACTTC
NA TRBJ2-7 TRBV15 many CATSRDPWVQGAYEQYF TGTGCCACCAGCAGAGACCCTTGGGTCCAAGGAGCCTACGAGCAGTACTTC
NA TRBJ1-1 TRBV7-2 many CASSLAQGNTEAFF TGTGCCAGCAGCTTAGCTCAGGGGAACACTGAAGCTTTCTTT
NA TRBJ2-1 TRBV11-2 NA CASSLDPESSYNEQFF TGTGCCAGCAGCTTAGATCCGGAGTCCTCCTACAATGAGCAGTTCTTC
TRBD2 TRBJ2-5 TRBV20-1 few CSANPGTSGIAWGETQYF TGCAGTGCTAACCCCGGGACTAGCGGGATCGCATGGGGGGAGACCCAGTACTTC
NA TRBJ1-1 TRBV5-1 NA CASNNSTPMGTEAFF TGCGCCAGCAACAATTCGACCCCGATGGGCACTGAAGCTTTCTTT
NA TRBJ2-7 TRBV7-7 few CASSLGPNYEQYF TGTGCTAGCAGCTTAGGGCCAAACTACGAGCAGTACTTC
NA TRBJ1-1 TRBV28 NA CASSSGGEPNTEAFF TGTGCCAGCAGTTCGGGGGGGGAGCCGAACACTGAAGCTTTCTTT
TRBD1 TRBJ2-1 TRBV6-5 NA CASSFRTGLIYNEQFF TGTGCCAGCAGTTTTCGGACAGGGCTAATCTACAATGAGCAGTTCTTC
NA TRBJ2-7 TRBV2 NA CASSLSNSGYEQYF TGTGCCAGCAGTTTGAGCAATAGCGGCTACGAGCAGTACTTC
NA TRBJ1-2 TRBV28 NA CASRSMGGTNYGYTF TGTGCCAGCAGATCAATGGGGGGGACTAACTATGGCTACACCTTC
NA TRBJ2-5 TRBV7-3 many CASSFGGGETQYF TGTGCCAGCAGCTTTGGGGGTGGAGAGACCCAGTACTTC
NA TRBJ1-6 TRBV7-2 many CASSLGSVPSGSPLHF TGTGCCAGCAGCTTAGGCTCCGTCCCGAGTGGATCACCCCTCCACTTT
NA TRBJ1-1 TRBV20-1 few CSARGEGVAFF TGCAGTGCTAGAGGGGAGGGGGTAGCTTTCTTT
TRBD2 TRBJ2-1 TRBV9 few CASSSSSGGYVNEQFF TGTGCCAGCAGCAGCTCTAGCGGGGGTTACGTTAATGAGCAGTTCTTC
NA TRBJ2-6 TRBV30 NA CAWSNTNTGANVLTF TGTGCCTGGAGTAACACAAACACCGGGGCCAACGTCCTGACTTTC
TRBD1 TRBJ1-5 TRBV19 NA CASVQGNSNQPQHF TGTGCCAGTGTACAGGGGAATAGCAATCAGCCCCAGCATTTT
NA TRBJ2-5 TRBV15 many CATSRDLKTQYF TGTGCCACCAGCAGAGATCTGAAGACCCAGTACTTC
TRBD2 TRBJ2-1 TRBV6-6 NA CASSPPGLGSYNEQFF TGTGCCAGCAGCCCCCCGGGACTAGGGTCCTACAATGAGCAGTTCTTC
TRBD1 TRBJ1-2 TRBV19 NA CASSIDTGTGGSRGYTF TGTGCCAGTAGTATAGACACCGGGACAGGGGGCTCTAGAGGCTACACCTTC
NA TRBJ2-1 TRBV7-2 NA CASSLMGRGSNEQFF TGTGCCAGCAGCTTAATGGGACGGGGGAGCAATGAGCAGTTCTTC
NA TRBJ2-5 TRBV5-4 NA CASRFSPQETQYF TGTGCCAGCCGTTTCAGCCCCCAAGAGACCCAGTACTTC
TRBD1 TRBJ2-2 TRBV6-6 NA CASRSTGVNTGELFF TGTGCCAGCAGGTCGACAGGGGTGAACACCGGGGAGCTGTTTTTT
NA TRBJ1-2 TRBV30 NA CAWTPNNYGYTF TGTGCCTGGACACCCAATAACTATGGCTACACCTTC
NA TRBJ1-1 TRBV28 NA CASSPGIEAFF TGTGCCAGCAGCCCAGGGATTGAAGCTTTCTTT
NA TRBJ2-1 TRBV20-1 NA CSARVSRINEQFF TGCAGTGCTAGAGTGTCACGAATCAATGAGCAGTTCTTC
TRBD1 TRBJ2-7 TRBV7-6 few CASSSTPGTGYYEQYF TGTGCCAGCAGCTCAACCCCCGGGACAGGGTACTACGAGCAGTACTTC
TRBD1 TRBJ2-1 TRBV9 NA CASSVQDRLSDEQFF TGTGCCAGCAGCGTACAGGACAGGCTCAGCGATGAGCAGTTCTTC
NA TRBJ2-7 TRBV30 many CAWGELPYEQYF TGTGCCTGGGGGGAGCTCCCCTACGAGCAGTACTTC
NA TRBJ2-1 TRBV11-3 NA CASSLGFGNNEQFF TGTGCCAGCAGCTTAGGGTTTGGGAACAATGAGCAGTTCTTC
TRBD1 TRBJ2-7 TRBV25-1 NA CASSDSTGKGRDEQYF TGTGCCAGCAGTGATTCGACAGGGAAAGGAAGGGACGAGCAGTACTTC
NA TRBJ1-5 TRBV15 few CATSREGSLGLRPQHF TGTGCCACCAGCAGAGAGGGGAGTTTAGGTTTGCGGCCCCAGCATTTT